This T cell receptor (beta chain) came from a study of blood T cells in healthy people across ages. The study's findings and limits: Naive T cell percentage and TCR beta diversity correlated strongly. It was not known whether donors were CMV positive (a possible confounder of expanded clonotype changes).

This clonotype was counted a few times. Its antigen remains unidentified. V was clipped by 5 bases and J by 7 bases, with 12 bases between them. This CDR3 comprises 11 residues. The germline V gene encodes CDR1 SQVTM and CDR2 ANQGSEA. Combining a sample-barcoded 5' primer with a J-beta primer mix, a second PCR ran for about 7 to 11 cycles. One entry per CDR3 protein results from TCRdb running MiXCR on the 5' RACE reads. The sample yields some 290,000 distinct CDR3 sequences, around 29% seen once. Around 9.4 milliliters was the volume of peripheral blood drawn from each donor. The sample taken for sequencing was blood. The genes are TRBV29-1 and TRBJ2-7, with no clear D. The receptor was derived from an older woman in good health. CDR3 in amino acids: CSVSLLEEQYF. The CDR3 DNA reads TGCAGCGTTTCGCTACTGGAAGAGCAGTACTTC.